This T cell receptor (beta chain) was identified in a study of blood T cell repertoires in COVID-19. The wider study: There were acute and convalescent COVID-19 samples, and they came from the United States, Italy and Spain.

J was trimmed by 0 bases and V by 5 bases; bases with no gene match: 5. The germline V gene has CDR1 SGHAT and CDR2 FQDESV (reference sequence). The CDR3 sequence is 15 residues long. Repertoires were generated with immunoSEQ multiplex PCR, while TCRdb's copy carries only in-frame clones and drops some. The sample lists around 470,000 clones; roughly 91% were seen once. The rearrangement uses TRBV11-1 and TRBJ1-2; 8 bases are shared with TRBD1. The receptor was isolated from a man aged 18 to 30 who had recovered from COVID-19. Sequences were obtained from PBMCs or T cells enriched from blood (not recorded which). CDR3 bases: TGTGCCAGCAGCCTCGGACAGGGAGCTAACTATGGCTACACCTTC. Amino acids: CASSLGQGANYGYTF.